A selection of T cell receptor beta chains follows, all from one sample in a study of blood T cell repertoires in COVID-19. Generated by immunoSEQ multiplex PCR, the TCRdb table keeps only in-frame clones and is missing some. The sample carries 250,000 or so clones, 90% to 95% recorded once. The specimen sequenced was PBMCs or T cells enriched from blood (not recorded which). These receptors originate from a human donor in a cohort exposed to, infected with or recovered from COVID-19 (not recorded which). The donor label of this sample is uncertain. CDR3s include the opening cysteine and the closing phenylalanine or tryptophan. Fields, in order: CDR3 length, D gene, J gene, clone size, V gene, CDR3 DNA, CDR3 protein. A D gene is named only where the DNA matches it firmly. Where a row states a size, it is once, few, many or the class of an expanded clone; other rows omit it.

16 - TRBJ2-7 - TRBV2 TGTGCCAGCAGTGGCGGGACCGCGAAGACCCCCTACGAGCAGTACTTC CASSGGTAKTPYEQYF
15 - TRBJ2-1 - TRBV10-3 TGTGCCATCAGTGAAGGCGGAAGCTCCTACAATGAGCAGTTCTTC CAISEGGSSYNEQFF
15 - TRBJ2-2 once TRBV5-1 TGCGCCAGCAGCTTGTGGCTTTCAGGAACCGGGGAGCTGTTTTTT CASSLWLSGTGELFF
13 - TRBJ2-4 - TRBV9 TGTGCCAGCAGCGTAGATCGCAGTGACATTCAGTACTTC CASSVDRSDIQYF
16 - TRBJ1-1 - TRBV11-1 TGTGCCAGCAGCCCAACCATTCAGGGATTGAACACTGAAGCTTTCTTT CASSPTIQGLNTEAFF
17 - TRBJ1-2 - TRBV3-1/TRBV3-2 TGTGCCAGCAGCCAAAGCCCTTCCAGGGCGGCACGGTATGGCTACACCTTC CASSQSPSRAARYGYTF
16 - TRBJ2-1 - TRBV11-2 TGTGCCAGCAGCCCAGCGGGTGTCTGGGGGACGAATGAGCAGTTCTTC CASSPAGVWGTNEQFF
18 TRBD1 TRBJ1-5 - TRBV27 TGTGCCAGCAGTCGGCGATTCGATACAGGGGGAAGCAATCAGCCCCAGCATTTT CASSRRFDTGGSNQPQHF
13 - TRBJ1-3 - TRBV7-2 TGTGCCAGCAGCTTAGGACAGGGAAACACCATATATTTT CASSLGQGNTIYF
16 - TRBJ1-3 once TRBV2 TGTGCCAGCAGTGACTTTGGCCTTCTCTCTGGAAACACCATATATTTT CASSDFGLLSGNTIYF
13 - TRBJ1-2 - TRBV27 TGTGCCAGCAGTTTTGGAAAGGGGTATGGCTACACCTTC CASSFGKGYGYTF
13 TRBD1 TRBJ2-7 - TRBV29-1 TGCAGCGCAAAGGGACAGGCCTCCTACGAGCAGTACTTC CSAKGQASYEQYF
14 TRBD1 TRBJ2-2 - TRBV24-1 TGTGCCACCGGACAGGGGGCAGGTACCGGGGAGCTGTTTTTT CATGQGAGTGELFF
18 TRBD1 TRBJ2-7 - TRBV19 TGTGCCAGTAGTCCTCGGACAGGGGGTCAGGGGTTGGTCTACGAGCAGTACTTC CASSPRTGGQGLVYEQYF
15 TRBD1 TRBJ1-4 - TRBV9 TGTGCCAGCAGCGGGGATTCCGGGACAGGGAGAAAACTGTTTTTT CASSGDSGTGRKLFF
12 - TRBJ1-6 - TRBV6-5 TGTGCCAGCTCGGGGGATAATCGTTCCCTCCACTTT CASSGDNRSLHF
14 TRBD1 TRBJ1-2 - TRBV18 TGTGCCAGCTCACTTATGACAGGGCTCGATGGCTACACCTTC CASSLMTGLDGYTF
13 - TRBJ2-5 - TRBV18 TGTGCCAGCTCACCGAAACAGCAAGAGACCCAGTACTTC CASSPKQQETQYF
15 TRBD1 TRBJ1-2 few TRBV28 TGTGCCAGCAGCCCGACAGGGCTCCGGCGTGAGGGCTACACCTTC CASSPTGLRREGYTF
15 - TRBJ1-2 - TRBV30 TGTGCCTGGAGTCCGGGAGGGGTCGCTAACTATGGCTACACCTTC CAWSPGGVANYGYTF
15 TRBD2 TRBJ2-7 - TRBV27 TGTGCCAGCAGTTTAAGGGGACTAGCGGGGTACGAGCAGTACTTC CASSLRGLAGYEQYF
16 TRBD2 TRBJ2-7 - TRBV5-4 TGTGCCAGCAGCTTGGGGGGAGCGGGGCCCCCCTACGAGCAGTACTTC CASSLGGAGPPYEQYF
15 - TRBJ2-3 once TRBV6-2/TRBV6-3 TGTGCCAGCAGTTCCCCAGGACAAGGCTCAGATACGCAGTATTTT CASSSPGQGSDTQYF
14 TRBD1 TRBJ1-2 - TRBV2 TGTGCCAGCAGTGAAGAGGGACAGGGCTATGGCTACACCTTC CASSEEGQGYGYTF
15 TRBD1 TRBJ1-1 - TRBV11-1 TGTGCCAGCACCCTACAGGGGGCAGTTCATTCTGAAGCTTTCTTT CASTLQGAVHSEAFF
13 - TRBJ1-1 - TRBV6-5 TGTGCCAGCAGTTACTCGGTCGAGGGTGAAGCTTTCTTT CASSYSVEGEAFF
16 TRBD1 TRBJ1-1 - TRBV2 TGTGCCAGCAGTGAAAGCCGCCAGGGGGCGCGAACTGAAGCTTTCTTT CASSESRQGARTEAFF
13 - TRBJ1-1 once TRBV12-3/TRBV12-4 TGTGCCAGCAACATCCTCCGGGGGACTGAAGCTTTCTTT CASNILRGTEAFF
15 TRBD2 TRBJ2-3 - TRBV7-3 TGTGCCAGCAGCCAGCGGGGACGAAGCACAGATACGCAGTATTTT CASSQRGRSTDTQYF
15 - TRBJ2-7 once TRBV14 TGTGCCAGCAGCCGGATTAACAGAGATTACTACGAGCAGTACTTC CASSRINRDYYEQYF
15 TRBD1 TRBJ1-6 - TRBV19 TGTGCCAGTAGCCCCGGGACAGGATTCAATTCACCCCTCCACTTT CASSPGTGFNSPLHF
14 - TRBJ1-1 - TRBV27 TGTGCCAGCAGCCACATCGACAGGAACACTGAAGCTTTCTTT CASSHIDRNTEAFF
15 - TRBJ2-7 - TRBV11-2 TGTGCCAGCAGCGGTACTGGCAGGGTAGTCTACGAGCAGTACTTC CASSGTGRVVYEQYF
16 TRBD1 TRBJ2-1 once TRBV27 TGTGCCAGCAGTTTATGGACAGGGGGAGAGGGCAATGAGCAGTTCTTC CASSLWTGGEGNEQFF
15 - TRBJ2-7 - TRBV9 TGTGCCAGCAGCGTAGGGTTCGGGGGCTCCTACGAGCAGTACTTC CASSVGFGGSYEQYF
17 - TRBJ1-4 once TRBV18 TGTGCCAGCTCACAAAACCAGGGTTTGAACGCAGAAGGCAGACTGTTTTTT CASSQNQGLNAEGRLFF
17 - TRBJ1-1 - TRBV19 TGTGCCAGTAGTATCAGTCTCCAAAGGACTCGGAACACTGAAGCTTTCTTT CASSISLQRTRNTEAFF
15 TRBD1 TRBJ1-5 - TRBV19 TGTGCCAGTAGTGTTGGGACAGGGGGAAATCAGCCCCAGCATTTT CASSVGTGGNQPQHF
13 - TRBJ2-3 - TRBV9 TGTGCCAGCAGCGTAGCTACCACGACTTGGCAGTATTTT CASSVATTTWQYF
11 - TRBJ1-1 - TRBV20-1 TGCAGTGCAAACAGATACACTGAAGCTTTCTTT CSANRYTEAFF
16 TRBD2 TRBJ2-2 - TRBV9 TGTGCCAGCAGCGTAGATCCTAGCGGGAGCACCGGGGAGCTGTTTTTT CASSVDPSGSTGELFF
14 - TRBJ2-5 - TRBV7-2 TGTGCCAGCAGCTTAGGCCAGGGCCAAGAGACCCAGTACTTC CASSLGQGQETQYF
15 TRBD2 TRBJ2-1 - TRBV27 TGTGCCACCTCTTATAGGACTAGCGACGATCATGAGCAGTTCTTC CATSYRTSDDHEQFF
14 - TRBJ2-3 - TRBV9 TGTGCCAGCAGCGTGGGCATAATCACAGATACGCAGTATTTT CASSVGIITDTQYF
14 - TRBJ1-1 - TRBV4-2 TGTGCCAGCAGCCAAGGACAGGAGACAGATGAAGCTTTCTTT CASSQGQETDEAFF